This T cell receptor (beta chain) was identified during a study of blood T cell repertoires in COVID-19. For the study at large: The origin of the acute and convalescent COVID-19 samples was the United States, Italy and Spain.

Sequenced by immunoSEQ multiplex PCR; TCRdb stores in-frame clones only, minus some. The sample records around 230,000 clones, 80% to 90% being singletons. Ages ranged from 18 to 89 years, with residence in about 24 US areas. Researchers sorted participants into cohorts using their self-reported clinical history. All recovered Cohort 3 donors got two negative PCRs, got clearance, or saw symptom resolution. In germline, CDR1 is SGHNT, CDR2 YYREEE (reference sequence). J was trimmed by 0 bases and V by 4 bases; bases with no gene match: 5. CDR3 length: 15 residues. The clonotype comes from a man in his forties or fifties who had recovered from COVID-19. Sequenced sample: PBMCs or T cells enriched from blood (not recorded which). The genes are TRBV5-4 and TRBJ2-3; 7 positions match TRBD2. CDR3 sequence (DNA): TGTGCCAGCAGCCTGGGACTACCTAGCACAGATACGCAGTATTTT. It encodes CASSLGLPSTDTQYF.